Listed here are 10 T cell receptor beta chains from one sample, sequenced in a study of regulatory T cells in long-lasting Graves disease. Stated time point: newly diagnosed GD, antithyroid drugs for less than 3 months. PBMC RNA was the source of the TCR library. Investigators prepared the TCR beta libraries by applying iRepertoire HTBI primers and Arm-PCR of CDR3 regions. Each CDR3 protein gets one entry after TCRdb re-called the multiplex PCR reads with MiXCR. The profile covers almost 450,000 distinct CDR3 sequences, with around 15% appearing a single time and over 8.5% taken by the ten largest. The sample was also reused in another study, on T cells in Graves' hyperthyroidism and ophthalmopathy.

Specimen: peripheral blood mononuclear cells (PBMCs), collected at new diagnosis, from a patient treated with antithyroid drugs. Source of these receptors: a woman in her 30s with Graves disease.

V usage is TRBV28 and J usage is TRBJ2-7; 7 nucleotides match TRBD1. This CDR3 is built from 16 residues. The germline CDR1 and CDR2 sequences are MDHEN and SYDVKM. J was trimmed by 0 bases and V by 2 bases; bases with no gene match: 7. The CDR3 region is CASSLPYDRASYEQYF. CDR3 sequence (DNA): TGTGCCAGCAGTTTACCGTACGACAGGGCCTCCTACGAGCAGTACTTC.

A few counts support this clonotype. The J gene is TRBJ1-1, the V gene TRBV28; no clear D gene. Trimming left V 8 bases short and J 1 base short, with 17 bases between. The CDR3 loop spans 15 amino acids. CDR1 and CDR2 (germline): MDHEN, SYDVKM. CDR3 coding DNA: TGTGCCAGCTTAACCCGGTCGCAGACGAACACTGAAGCTTTCTTT. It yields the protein CASLTRSQTNTEAFF.

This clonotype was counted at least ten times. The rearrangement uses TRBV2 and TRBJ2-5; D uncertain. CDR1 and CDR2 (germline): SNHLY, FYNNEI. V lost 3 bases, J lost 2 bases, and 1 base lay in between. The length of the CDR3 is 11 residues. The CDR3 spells CASSEQETQYF. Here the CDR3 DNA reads TGTGCCAGCAGTGAGCAAGAGACCCAGTACTTC.

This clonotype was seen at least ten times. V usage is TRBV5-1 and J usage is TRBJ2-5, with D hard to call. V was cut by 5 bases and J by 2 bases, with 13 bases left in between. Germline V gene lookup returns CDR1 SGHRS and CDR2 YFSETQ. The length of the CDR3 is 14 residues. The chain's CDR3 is CASSGPHLQETQYF. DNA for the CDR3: TGCGCCAGCAGTGGCCCTCATTTGCAAGAGACCCAGTACTTC.

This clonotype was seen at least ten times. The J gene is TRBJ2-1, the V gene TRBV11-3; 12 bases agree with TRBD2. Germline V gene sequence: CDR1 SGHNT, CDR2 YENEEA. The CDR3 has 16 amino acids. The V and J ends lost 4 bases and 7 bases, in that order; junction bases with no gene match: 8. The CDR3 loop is CASSSPGLAGKNEQFF. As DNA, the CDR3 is TGTGCCAGCAGCTCACCGGGACTAGCGGGTAAGAATGAGCAGTTCTTC.

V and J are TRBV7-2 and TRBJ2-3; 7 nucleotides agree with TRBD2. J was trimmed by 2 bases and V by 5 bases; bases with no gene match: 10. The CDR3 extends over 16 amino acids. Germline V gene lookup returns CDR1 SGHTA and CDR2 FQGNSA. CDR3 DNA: TGTGCCAGCAGCCAGTTCGCTAGCGGAAACACAGATACGCAGTATTTT. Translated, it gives CASSQFASGNTDTQYF.

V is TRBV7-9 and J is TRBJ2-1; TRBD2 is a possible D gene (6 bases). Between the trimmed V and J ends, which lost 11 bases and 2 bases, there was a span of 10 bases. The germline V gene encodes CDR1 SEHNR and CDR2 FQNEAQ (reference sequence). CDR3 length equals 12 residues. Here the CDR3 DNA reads TGTGCCTTCCCGGGAGCCTACAATGAGCAGTTCTTC. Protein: CAFPGAYNEQFF.

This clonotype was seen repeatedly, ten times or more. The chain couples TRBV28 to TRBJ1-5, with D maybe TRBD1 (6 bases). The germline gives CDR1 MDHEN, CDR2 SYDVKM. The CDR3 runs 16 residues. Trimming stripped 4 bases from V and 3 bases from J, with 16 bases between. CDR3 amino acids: CASSSRWGADNQPQHF. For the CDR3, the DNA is TGTGCCAGCAGTTCCCGATGGGGGGCAGACAATCAGCCCCAGCATTTT.

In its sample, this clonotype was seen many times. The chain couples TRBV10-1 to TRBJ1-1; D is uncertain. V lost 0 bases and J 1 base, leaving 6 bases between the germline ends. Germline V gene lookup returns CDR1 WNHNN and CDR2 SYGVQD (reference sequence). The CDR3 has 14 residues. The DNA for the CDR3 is TGCGCCAGCAGTGAGTCTCCTGCGAACACTGAAGCTTTCTTT. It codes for CASSESPANTEAFF.

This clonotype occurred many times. CDR3 coding DNA: TGTGCCAGCTCACCACAGGTCGGGACTAATGAAAAACTGTTTTTT. It is translated as CASSPQVGTNEKLFF. This chain uses TRBV18 with TRBJ1-4; D not resolved. The CDR3 length is 15 residues. CDR1 and CDR2 from the germline V gene are KGHSH and LQKENI. V lost 1 base and J lost 2, with 8 bases in between.